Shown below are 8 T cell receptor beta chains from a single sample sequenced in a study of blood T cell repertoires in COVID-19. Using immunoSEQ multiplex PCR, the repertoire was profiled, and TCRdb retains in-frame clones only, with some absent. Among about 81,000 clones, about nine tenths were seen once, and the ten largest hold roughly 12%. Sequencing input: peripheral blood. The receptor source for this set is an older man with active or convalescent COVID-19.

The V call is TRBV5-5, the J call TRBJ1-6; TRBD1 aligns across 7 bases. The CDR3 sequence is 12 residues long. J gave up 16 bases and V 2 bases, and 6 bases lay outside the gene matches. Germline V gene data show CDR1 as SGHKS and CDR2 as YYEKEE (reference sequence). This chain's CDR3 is CASSLGQVRLHF. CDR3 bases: TGTGCCAGCAGCTTAGGACAGGTCAGACTCCACTTT.

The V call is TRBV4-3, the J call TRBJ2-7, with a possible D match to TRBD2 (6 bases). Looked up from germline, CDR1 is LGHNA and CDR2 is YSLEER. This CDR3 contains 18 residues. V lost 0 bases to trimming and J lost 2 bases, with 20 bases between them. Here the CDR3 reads CASSQDPHAEGGTYEQYF. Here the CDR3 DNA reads TGCGCCAGCAGCCAAGATCCCCACGCGGAGGGTGGGACCTACGAGCAGTACTTC.

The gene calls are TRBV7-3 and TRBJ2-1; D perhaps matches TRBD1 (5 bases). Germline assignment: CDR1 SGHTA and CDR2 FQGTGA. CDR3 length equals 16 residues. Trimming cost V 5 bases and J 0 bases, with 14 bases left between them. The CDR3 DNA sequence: TGTGCCAGCAGCCCGAGCGCCCAGGGCTCCTACAATGAGCAGTTCTTC. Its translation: CASSPSAQGSYNEQFF.

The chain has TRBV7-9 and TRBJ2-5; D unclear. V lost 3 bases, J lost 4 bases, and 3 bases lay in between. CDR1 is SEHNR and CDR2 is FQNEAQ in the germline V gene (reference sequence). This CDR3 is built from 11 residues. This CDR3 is CASSFSETQYF. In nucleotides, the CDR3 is TGTGCCAGCAGCTTCTCAGAGACCCAGTACTTC.

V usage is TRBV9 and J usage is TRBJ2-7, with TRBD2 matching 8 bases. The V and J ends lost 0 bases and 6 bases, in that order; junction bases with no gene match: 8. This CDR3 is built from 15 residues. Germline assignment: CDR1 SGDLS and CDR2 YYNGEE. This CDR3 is CASSVGTGGPVEQYF. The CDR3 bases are TGTGCCAGCAGCGTAGGGACGGGGGGGCCGGTCGAGCAGTACTTC.

CDR3 amino acids: CASSQGLDFGELFF. The CDR3 DNA is TGTGCCAGCAGCCAAGGACTAGATTTCGGGGAGCTGTTTTTT. The V and J genes are TRBV3-1 (or the pseudogene TRBV3-2) and TRBJ2-2; TRBD2 might be the D (6 bases). Germline values: CDR1 LGHDT, CDR2 YNNKEL (reference sequence). V was trimmed by 1 base and J by 7 bases, leaving 10 bases between them. This CDR3 has 14 amino acids.

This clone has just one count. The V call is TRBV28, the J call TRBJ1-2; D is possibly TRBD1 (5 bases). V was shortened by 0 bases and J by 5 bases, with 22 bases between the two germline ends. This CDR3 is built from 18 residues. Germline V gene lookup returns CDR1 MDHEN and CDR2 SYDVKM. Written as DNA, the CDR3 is TGTGCCAGCAGTTTATGGAGCCCTGAGAAGGAGCGGGGGTATGGCTACACCTTC. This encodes CASSLWSPEKERGYGYTF.

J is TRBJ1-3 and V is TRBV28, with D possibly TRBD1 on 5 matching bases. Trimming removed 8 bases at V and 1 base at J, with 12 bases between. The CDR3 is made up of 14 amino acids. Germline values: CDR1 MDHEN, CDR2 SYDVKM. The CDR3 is CASDTPGSGNTIYF. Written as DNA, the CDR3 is TGTGCCAGCGACACCCCAGGGTCTGGAAACACCATATATTTT.